Listed here are 5 T cell receptor beta chains from one sample, sequenced in a study of regulatory T cells in long-lasting Graves disease. Sample time point: newly diagnosed GD, antithyroid drugs for less than 3 months. Scientists built the TCR library using RNA that was extracted from PBMCs. HTBI primers from iRepertoire and Arm-PCR of CDR3 regions yielded the TCR beta libraries. TCRdb reprocessed the multiplex PCR reads with MiXCR, giving one entry per CDR3 protein. The data contain some 220,000 distinct CDR3 sequences, roughly a fifth of them singletons. These same data were also listed under a study on T cells in Graves' hyperthyroidism and ophthalmopathy.

Sequencing used peripheral blood mononuclear cells (PBMCs), obtained at new diagnosis, from a patient treated with antithyroid drugs. The receptors come from a woman in her thirties with Graves disease.

This clonotype has ten or more counts. The rearrangement joins TRBV7-8 to TRBJ2-7, with 11 bases fitting TRBD2. The CDR3 length is 19 residues. Trimming cost V 0 bases and J 0 bases; bases outside gene matches: 10. In germline, CDR1 is SGHVS, CDR2 FQNEAQ. CDR3 residues: CASSLAMLAGGFSSYEQYF. In DNA, the CDR3 is TGTGCCAGCAGCTTAGCGATGCTAGCGGGGGGTTTCAGCTCCTACGAGCAGTACTTC.

This clonotype was picked up many times. J is TRBJ2-5 and V is TRBV2; possibly TRBD1 for D (6 bases). The CDR3 has 14 residues. Germline V gene data show CDR1 as SNHLY and CDR2 as FYNNEI. Trimming cost V 6 bases and J 4 bases, with 15 bases left between them. For the CDR3, the DNA is TGTGCCAGCAGGGGGCCGGGACAAAGAGAGACCCAGTACTTC. Amino acid sequence: CASRGPGQRETQYF.

In its sample, this clonotype was seen many times. The chain is built from TRBV9 and TRBJ1-1; D is perhaps TRBD1 (5 bases). The germline gives CDR1 SGDLS, CDR2 YYNGEE. The V gene lost 4 bases and the J gene lost 6 bases, with 16 bases spanning the gap. The CDR3 has 14 residues. The CDR3 DNA reads as TGTGCCAGCAGCCCGAGCGGGGCGGGGGCTGAAGCTTTCTTT. Translation gives CASSPSGAGAEAFF.

This clonotype was counted ten times or more. This chain uses TRBV10-1 with TRBJ2-6; 7 bases agree with TRBD2. With 7 bases clipped from V and 0 bases from J, the junction kept 18 bases outside the gene matches. Germline V gives CDR1 WNHNN, CDR2 SYGVQD (reference sequence). The CDR3 runs to 20 residues. This CDR3 reads CASTPYGGGRNLSGANVLTF. CDR3 coding DNA: TGCGCCAGCACCCCATATGGGGGGGGACGGAACCTCTCTGGGGCCAACGTCCTGACTTTC.

This clonotype was counted many times. The chain employs TRBV24-1 and TRBJ2-3; tentatively, D is TRBD2 (6 bases). The germline CDR1 and CDR2 sequences are KGHDR and SFDVKD. This CDR3 has 16 amino acids. V lost 9 bases and J 1 base, leaving 19 bases between the germline ends. CDR3 protein: CATEGPSGTGTDTQYF. For the CDR3, the DNA is TGTGCCACCGAGGGCCCCTCCGGGACTGGCACAGATACGCAGTATTTT.